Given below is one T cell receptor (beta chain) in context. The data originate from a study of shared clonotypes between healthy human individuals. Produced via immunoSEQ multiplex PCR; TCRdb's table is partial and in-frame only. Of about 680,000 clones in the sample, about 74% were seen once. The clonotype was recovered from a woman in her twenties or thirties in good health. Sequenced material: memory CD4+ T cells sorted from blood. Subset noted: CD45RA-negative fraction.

CDR3 sequence: CASSFSGGWQETQYF. The CDR3 bases are TGCGCCAGCAGCTTCAGCGGGGGATGGCAAGAGACCCAGTACTTC. The chain joins TRBV5-1 to TRBJ2-5, with 8 bases fitting TRBD2. Germline CDR1 and CDR2: SGHRS and YFSETQ. This CDR3 region has 15 residues. Unmatched junction bases numbered 5, after V lost 2 bases and J lost 2 bases. Complete variable domain (other parts from reference TRBV5-1 and TRBJ2-5): KAGVTQTPRYLIKTRGQQVTLSCSPISGHRSVSWYQQTPGQGLQFLFEYFSETQRNKGNFPGRFSGRQFSNSRSEMNVSTLELGDSALYLCASSFSGGWQETQYFGPGTRLLVL.